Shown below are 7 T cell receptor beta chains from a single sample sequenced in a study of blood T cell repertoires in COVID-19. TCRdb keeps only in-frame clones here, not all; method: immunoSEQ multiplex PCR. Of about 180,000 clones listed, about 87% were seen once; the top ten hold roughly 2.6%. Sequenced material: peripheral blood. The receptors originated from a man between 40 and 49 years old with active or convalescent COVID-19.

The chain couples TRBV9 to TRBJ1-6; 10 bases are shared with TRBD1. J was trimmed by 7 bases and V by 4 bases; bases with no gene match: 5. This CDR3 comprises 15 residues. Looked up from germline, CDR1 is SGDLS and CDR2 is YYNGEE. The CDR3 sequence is CASSPEGQGNSPLHF. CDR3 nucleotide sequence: TGTGCCAGCAGCCCTGAGGGACAGGGGAATTCACCCCTCCACTTT.

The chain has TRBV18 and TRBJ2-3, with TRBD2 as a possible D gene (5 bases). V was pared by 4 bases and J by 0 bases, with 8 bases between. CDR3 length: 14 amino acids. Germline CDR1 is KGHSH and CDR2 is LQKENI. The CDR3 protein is CASSLRTSTDTQYF. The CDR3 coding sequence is TGTGCCAGCTCACTACGGACTAGCACAGATACGCAGTATTTT.

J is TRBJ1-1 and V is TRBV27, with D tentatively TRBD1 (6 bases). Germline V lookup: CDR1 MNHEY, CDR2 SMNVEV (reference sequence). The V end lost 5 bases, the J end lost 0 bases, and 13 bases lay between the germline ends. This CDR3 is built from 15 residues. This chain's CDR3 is CASSPAGQMNTEAFF. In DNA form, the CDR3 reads TGTGCCAGCAGTCCAGCCGGACAGATGAACACTGAAGCTTTCTTT.

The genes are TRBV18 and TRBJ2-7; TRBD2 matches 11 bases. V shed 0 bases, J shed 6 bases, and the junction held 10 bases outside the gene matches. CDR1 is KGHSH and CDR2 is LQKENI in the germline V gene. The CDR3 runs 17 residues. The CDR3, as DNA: TGTGCCAGCTCACCACCTTTTAGCGGGGGGGCCCCCGCCGAGCAGTACTTC. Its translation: CASSPPFSGGAPAEQYF.

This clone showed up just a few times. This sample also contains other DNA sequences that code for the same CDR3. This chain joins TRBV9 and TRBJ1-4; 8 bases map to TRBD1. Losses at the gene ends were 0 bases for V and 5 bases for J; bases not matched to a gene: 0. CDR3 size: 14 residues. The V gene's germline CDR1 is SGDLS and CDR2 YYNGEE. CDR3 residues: CASSVGQGNEKLFF. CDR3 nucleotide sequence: TGTGCCAGCAGCGTAGGACAGGGGAATGAAAAACTGTTTTTT.

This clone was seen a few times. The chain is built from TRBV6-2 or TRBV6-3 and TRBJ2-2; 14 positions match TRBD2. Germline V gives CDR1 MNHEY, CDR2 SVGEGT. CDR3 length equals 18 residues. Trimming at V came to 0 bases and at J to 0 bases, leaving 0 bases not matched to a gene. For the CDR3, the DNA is TGTGCCAGCAGTTACTCGACTAGCGGGGGGGCGAACACCGGGGAGCTGTTTTTT. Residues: CASSYSTSGGANTGELFF.

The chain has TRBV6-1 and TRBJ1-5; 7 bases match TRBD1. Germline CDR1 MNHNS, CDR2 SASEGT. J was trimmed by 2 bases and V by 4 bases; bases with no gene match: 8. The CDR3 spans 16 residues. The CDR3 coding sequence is TGTGCCAGCAGTGTCTCCGCAGGGGGTCGCAATCAGCCCCAGCATTTT. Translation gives CASSVSAGGRNQPQHF.